These 9 T cell receptor beta chains were sequenced from one sample in a study of blood T cells in healthy people across ages. A second PCR, run for about 6 to 11 cycles, used a sample-barcoded 5' primer plus a J-beta primer mix. TCRdb recomputed calls from the 5' RACE reads with MiXCR, one row per CDR3 protein. The sample carries 550,000 to 600,000 distinct CDR3 sequences, approximately 25% recorded once. Input material: blood. The receptor source for this set is a woman aged 70-85 years in good health.

The V call is TRBV7-2, the J call TRBJ2-2, with TRBD1 identical over 7 bases. V lost 5 bases and J lost 5; bases outside the gene matches: 8. Germline assignment: CDR1 SGHTA and CDR2 FQGNSA. The CDR3 extends over 15 amino acids. The CDR3 DNA sequence: TGTGCCAGCAGCACCAGACAGGGATATACCGGGGAGCTGTTTTTT. Translating gives CASSTRQGYTGELFF.

This rearrangement joins TRBV5-1 to TRBJ1-1; D possibly corresponds to TRBD1 (6 bases). Germline CDR1 is SGHRS and CDR2 is YFSETQ. V lost 4 bases to trimming and J lost 4 bases, with 17 bases between them. This CDR3 is built from 15 residues. This CDR3 is CASSQQGVVGTEAFF. CDR3 DNA sequence: TGCGCCAGCAGCCAACAGGGAGTAGTGGGCACTGAAGCTTTCTTT.

The chain carries TRBV7-9 and TRBJ1-1, with TRBD1 as a possible D gene (5 bases). Trimming cost V 2 bases and J 11 bases, with 15 bases left between them. The CDR3 length is 13 residues. CDR1 is SEHNR, CDR2 FQNEAQ, per germline (reference sequence). The CDR3 nucleotides are TGTGCCAGCAGCTTAATAACAGGACTCTCGGCTTTCTTT. Its translation is CASSLITGLSAFF.

This chain joins TRBV29-1 and TRBJ2-1; D is undetermined. V was trimmed by 6 bases and J by 2 bases, leaving 14 bases between them. Germline assignment: CDR1 SQVTM and CDR2 ANQGSEA. The CDR3 sequence is 14 residues long. The CDR3 loop is CSVPGSLAYNEQFF. CDR3 sequence (DNA): TGCAGCGTACCGGGTTCCCTTGCCTACAATGAGCAGTTCTTC.

This clonotype came up many times. The rearrangement joins TRBV18 to TRBJ2-7; 9 bases align to TRBD1. V lost 3 bases to trimming and J lost 3 bases; unmatched junction nucleotides: 0. CDR1 is KGHSH, CDR2 LQKENI, per germline. The CDR3 runs to 13 residues. The CDR3 coding sequence is TGTGCCAGCTCACCGACAGGGGGCTACGAGCAGTACTTC. Translated: CASSPTGGYEQYF.

This clonotype was picked up a small number of times. Here the CDR3 reads CASSLGENTIYF. The CDR3 DNA reads TGTGCCAGCAGCCTAGGCGAAAACACCATATATTTT. The chain employs TRBV12-3 or TRBV12-4 and TRBJ1-3; D is undetermined. The V end lost 6 bases, the J end lost 6 bases, and 9 bases lay between the germline ends. The CDR3 totals 12 residues.

The rearrangement links TRBV7-2 to TRBJ2-7, with D unclear. Trimming pared 5 bases from V and 6 bases from J, leaving 8 bases between. CDR1 and CDR2 (germline): SGHTA, FQGNSA. CDR3 size: 11 residues. CDR3 nucleotides: TGTGCCAGCAGCCAATTAATCGAGCAGTACTTC. Protein product: CASSQLIEQYF.

The V gene is TRBV6-6, the J gene TRBJ1-4, with TRBD1 matching over 7 bases. This CDR3 region has 14 residues. V shed 4 bases, J shed 8 bases, and the junction held 7 bases outside the gene matches. Per the germline V gene, CDR1 is MNHNY and CDR2 is SVGAGI (reference sequence). CDR3 loop: CASSSLEQGEKLFF. Here the CDR3 DNA reads TGTGCCAGCAGTTCTCTAGAACAGGGGGAAAAACTGTTTTTT.

This clonotype was recorded a few times. The chain joins TRBV12-3 or TRBV12-4 to TRBJ1-1; no clear D. V lost 5 bases, J lost 6 bases, and 13 bases lay in between. The length of the CDR3 is 13 residues. The CDR3 nucleotides read TGTGCCAGCAGTCCCAACCGACTCCCTGAAGCTTTCTTT. It translates to CASSPNRLPEAFF.